Listed below are T cell receptor beta chains from one sample, sequenced in a study of shared clonotypes between healthy human individuals. The protocol was immunoSEQ multiplex PCR, while the TCRdb copy is restricted to in-frame clones and leaves out a portion. The sample lists about 2 million clones, about 95% occurring once. Sequences were obtained from naive CD8+ T cells sorted from blood. The receptors were gathered from a man aged 18 to 29 in good health. Each CDR3 is given with its conserved first and last residue. A D gene is named only where the DNA matches it firmly. Size values are once, few and many counts, or a class for expanded clones, and some rows have none.

d_call: -; j_call: TRBJ2-3; v_call: TRBV27; clone_size: -; cdr3_nt: TGTGCCAGCAGTCCCAACGAGTTAGATACGCAGTATTTT; cdr3_aa: CASSPNELDTQYF
d_call: -; j_call: TRBJ1-6; v_call: TRBV6-1; clone_size: -; cdr3_nt: TGTGCCAGCAGTGAAGGAGGGGGGCCCTTCCAATCACCCCTCCACTTT; cdr3_aa: CASSEGGGPFQSPLHF
d_call: -; j_call: TRBJ1-1; v_call: TRBV2; clone_size: -; cdr3_nt: TGTGCCAGCAGTGTACCGGAGTGGGGCATGAACACTGAAGCTTTCTTT; cdr3_aa: CASSVPEWGMNTEAFF
d_call: -; j_call: TRBJ1-1; v_call: TRBV5-1; clone_size: -; cdr3_nt: TGCGCCAGCAGCTTGGGGGCGGTCACTGAAGCTTTCTTT; cdr3_aa: CASSLGAVTEAFF
d_call: -; j_call: TRBJ2-7; v_call: TRBV5-4; clone_size: -; cdr3_nt: TGTGCCAGCAGCGCACTAACCGGGACCTACGAGCAGTACTTC; cdr3_aa: CASSALTGTYEQYF
d_call: -; j_call: TRBJ1-5; v_call: TRBV5-6; clone_size: -; cdr3_nt: TGTGCCAGCAGCTTGGCCGATGGCCTCGGTCAGCCCCAGCATTTT; cdr3_aa: CASSLADGLGQPQHF
d_call: -; j_call: TRBJ2-3; v_call: TRBV11-1; clone_size: -; cdr3_nt: TGTGCCAGCAGCTTAGCGTTGGCAGATACGCAGTATTTT; cdr3_aa: CASSLALADTQYF
d_call: -; j_call: TRBJ1-3; v_call: TRBV7-9; clone_size: -; cdr3_nt: TGTGCCAGCAGCCAGAGCGCAGGGGCCGGAAACACCATATATTTT; cdr3_aa: CASSQSAGAGNTIYF
d_call: TRBD2; j_call: TRBJ2-1; v_call: TRBV4-1; clone_size: -; cdr3_nt: TGCGCCAGCAGCCAATTTAGCGGGGTCTCCTACAATGAGCAGTTCTTC; cdr3_aa: CASSQFSGVSYNEQFF
d_call: TRBD2; j_call: TRBJ2-1; v_call: TRBV28; clone_size: -; cdr3_nt: TGTGCCAGCACCTTACTTAGCGGGGGCTACAATGAGCAGTTCTTC; cdr3_aa: CASTLLSGGYNEQFF
d_call: TRBD1; j_call: TRBJ2-3; v_call: TRBV28; clone_size: once; cdr3_nt: TGTGCCAGCAGTTTGACAGGGTTCTCTAGCACAGATACGCAGTATTTT; cdr3_aa: CASSLTGFSSTDTQYF
d_call: -; j_call: TRBJ1-1; v_call: TRBV19; clone_size: once; cdr3_nt: TGTGCCAGTAGTCTCGGGACGGTAAACACTGAAGCTTTCTTT; cdr3_aa: CASSLGTVNTEAFF
d_call: TRBD1; j_call: TRBJ2-1; v_call: TRBV19; clone_size: -; cdr3_nt: TGTGTCGCAGACAGGGGGCGATCCTACAATGAGCAGTTCTTC; cdr3_aa: CVADRGRSYNEQFF
d_call: TRBD2; j_call: TRBJ2-2; v_call: TRBV7-9; clone_size: -; cdr3_nt: TGTGCCAGCAGCTTGAGTGGGGAGCGGGGCACCGGGGAGCTGTTTTTT; cdr3_aa: CASSLSGERGTGELFF
d_call: TRBD2; j_call: TRBJ2-7; v_call: TRBV6-5; clone_size: -; cdr3_nt: TGTGCCAGTACGGGGGGTCCCTACGAGCAGTACTTC; cdr3_aa: CASTGGPYEQYF
d_call: -; j_call: TRBJ1-3; v_call: TRBV4-1; clone_size: -; cdr3_nt: TGCGCCAGCAGCCAACAGGCTCTAATATCCCCGGGAAACACCATATATTTT; cdr3_aa: CASSQQALISPGNTIYF
d_call: -; j_call: TRBJ2-7; v_call: TRBV6-1; clone_size: once; cdr3_nt: TGTGCCAGCTCCCTAAGCGAGCTCTTCGAGCAGTACTTC; cdr3_aa: CASSLSELFEQYF
d_call: -; j_call: TRBJ2-7; v_call: TRBV6-1; clone_size: -; cdr3_nt: TGTGCCAGGTCCTTGACACCCCTAAGCGAGCAGTACTTC; cdr3_aa: CARSLTPLSEQYF
d_call: -; j_call: TRBJ2-7; v_call: TRBV5-1; clone_size: -; cdr3_nt: TGCGCCAGCAGCGGGGACGGGGCCTACGAGCAGTACTTC; cdr3_aa: CASSGDGAYEQYF
d_call: TRBD1; j_call: TRBJ2-2; v_call: TRBV7-9; clone_size: -; cdr3_nt: TGTGCCAGCAGCGGGACAAGGGGGCCGAACACCGGGGAGCTGTTTTTT; cdr3_aa: CASSGTRGPNTGELFF
d_call: -; j_call: TRBJ2-7; v_call: TRBV10-1; clone_size: -; cdr3_nt: TGCGCCAGCAGTGACCCGCGGGGGCCTTCCTACGAGCAGTACTTC; cdr3_aa: CASSDPRGPSYEQYF
d_call: TRBD2; j_call: TRBJ2-3; v_call: TRBV9; clone_size: -; cdr3_nt: TGTGCCAGCAGCCCCTCTAGCGGGGGGAACACAGATACGCAGTATTTT; cdr3_aa: CASSPSSGGNTDTQYF
d_call: -; j_call: TRBJ1-1; v_call: TRBV4-1; clone_size: -; cdr3_nt: TGCGCCAGCAGCCAAGGCCTACTCTCGACAGGATTGAACACTGAAGCTTTCTTT; cdr3_aa: CASSQGLLSTGLNTEAFF
d_call: -; j_call: TRBJ2-1; v_call: TRBV6-1; clone_size: -; cdr3_nt: TGTGCCAGCAGTGAAGGCGCACCAAAAATTCTAAGCTCCTACAATGAGCAGTTCTTC; cdr3_aa: CASSEGAPKILSSYNEQFF
d_call: -; j_call: TRBJ2-5; v_call: TRBV27; clone_size: -; cdr3_nt: TGTGCCAGCACCTTCGGGGGAGAAGAGTACTTC; cdr3_aa: CASTFGGEEYF
d_call: -; j_call: TRBJ2-2; v_call: TRBV19; clone_size: -; cdr3_nt: TGTGCCAGTAGTCAGAATAGGGAAGGATCCGGGGAGCTGTTTTTT; cdr3_aa: CASSQNREGSGELFF
d_call: TRBD2; j_call: TRBJ2-2; v_call: TRBV7-9; clone_size: -; cdr3_nt: TGTGCCAGCAGCCCTTCTCAACCCGGGACTAGCGGATTCACCGGGGAGCTGTTTTTT; cdr3_aa: CASSPSQPGTSGFTGELFF
d_call: -; j_call: TRBJ2-1; v_call: TRBV7-9; clone_size: -; cdr3_nt: TGTGCCAGCAGCTTATCGGGCGGTTTCCTATACAATGAGCAGTTCTTC; cdr3_aa: CASSLSGGFLYNEQFF
d_call: TRBD1; j_call: TRBJ2-7; v_call: TRBV9; clone_size: -; cdr3_nt: TGTGCCAGCAGCGTAGGACAGGGTCGGTCCTACGAGCAGTACTTC; cdr3_aa: CASSVGQGRSYEQYF
d_call: -; j_call: TRBJ2-7; v_call: TRBV2; clone_size: -; cdr3_nt: TGTGCCAGCAGGACGGGGGAGGCCTACGAGCAGTACTTC; cdr3_aa: CASRTGEAYEQYF
d_call: -; j_call: TRBJ1-2; v_call: TRBV9; clone_size: -; cdr3_nt: TGTGCCAGCAGCGGGCGGGACTATGGCTACACCTTC; cdr3_aa: CASSGRDYGYTF
d_call: -; j_call: TRBJ2-1; v_call: TRBV6-5; clone_size: once; cdr3_nt: TGTGCCAGCAGCAGTCCAGGGGTCAACTACAATGAGCAGTTCTTC; cdr3_aa: CASSSPGVNYNEQFF
d_call: -; j_call: TRBJ1-5; v_call: TRBV11-2; clone_size: once; cdr3_nt: TGTGCCAGCAGCTTAGATTGGGGAGTTAGCAATCAGCCCCAGCATTTT; cdr3_aa: CASSLDWGVSNQPQHF
d_call: -; j_call: TRBJ2-5; v_call: TRBV27; clone_size: -; cdr3_nt: TGTGCCAGCAGTCCCGCAGCGACAGGGAGGGAGACCCAGTACTTC; cdr3_aa: CASSPAATGRETQYF
d_call: -; j_call: TRBJ2-7; v_call: TRBV5-4; clone_size: -; cdr3_nt: TGTGCCACGAAGCGGGCGGGAACCCACTACGAGCAGTACTTC; cdr3_aa: CATKRAGTHYEQYF
d_call: TRBD2; j_call: TRBJ2-7; v_call: TRBV19; clone_size: -; cdr3_nt: TGTGCCAGTAGTATCTCAAGCGGGGCTAGCGGGGTCTACGAGCAGTACTTC; cdr3_aa: CASSISSGASGVYEQYF
d_call: TRBD1; j_call: TRBJ2-7; v_call: TRBV25-1; clone_size: -; cdr3_nt: TGTGCCAGACAGGGGAAAAGGGAGCAGTACTTC; cdr3_aa: CARQGKREQYF
d_call: -; j_call: TRBJ2-1; v_call: TRBV30; clone_size: -; cdr3_nt: TGTGCCCTGGAGGGGTACGACACCCCCTACAATGAGCAGTTCTTC; cdr3_aa: CALEGYDTPYNEQFF
d_call: TRBD1; j_call: TRBJ1-6; v_call: TRBV2; clone_size: -; cdr3_nt: TGTGCCAGCAGTGATACCCGGACAGGGTTATCTTCACCCCTCCACTTT; cdr3_aa: CASSDTRTGLSSPLHF
d_call: TRBD2; j_call: TRBJ2-5; v_call: TRBV29-1; clone_size: once; cdr3_nt: TGCAGCGTTGAAAATCTAGCGGGGGGGCCAAAGGAGACCCAGTACTTC; cdr3_aa: CSVENLAGGPKETQYF
d_call: -; j_call: TRBJ2-7; v_call: TRBV28; clone_size: -; cdr3_nt: TGTGCCAGCAGTTTAGGTGGGGGGAGAGAGCAGTACTTC; cdr3_aa: CASSLGGGREQYF
d_call: TRBD2; j_call: TRBJ2-7; v_call: TRBV5-4; clone_size: -; cdr3_nt: TGTGCCAGCAGCCCACAAGGACTAGCGGGAGAGGGGACCTACGAGCAGTACTTC; cdr3_aa: CASSPQGLAGEGTYEQYF
d_call: -; j_call: TRBJ1-6; v_call: TRBV2; clone_size: -; cdr3_nt: TGTGCCAGGGACCTTGACAGTTCGAATAATTCACCCCTCCACTTT; cdr3_aa: CARDLDSSNNSPLHF
d_call: -; j_call: TRBJ2-7; v_call: TRBV6-6; clone_size: -; cdr3_nt: TGTGCCAGCATTAACCGACAGCATCTCGACGAGCAGTACTTC; cdr3_aa: CASINRQHLDEQYF
d_call: TRBD1; j_call: TRBJ1-2; v_call: TRBV7-9; clone_size: -; cdr3_nt: TGTGCCAGCAGCCCTCCCGGGACAGGAGACTATGGCTACACCTTC; cdr3_aa: CASSPPGTGDYGYTF
d_call: -; j_call: TRBJ2-1; v_call: TRBV7-7; clone_size: -; cdr3_nt: TGTGCTAGCAGCTTAGACCCGGGTAGTAATGAGCAGTTCTTC; cdr3_aa: CASSLDPGSNEQFF
d_call: -; j_call: TRBJ1-2; v_call: TRBV5-4; clone_size: -; cdr3_nt: TGTGCCAGCAGCCCCGGCTGGTCTAACTATGGCTACACCTTC; cdr3_aa: CASSPGWSNYGYTF
d_call: -; j_call: TRBJ1-2; v_call: TRBV30; clone_size: -; cdr3_nt: TGTGCCTGGACTTCACAGGGTGGCTATGGCTACACCTTC; cdr3_aa: CAWTSQGGYGYTF
d_call: -; j_call: TRBJ2-6; v_call: TRBV13; clone_size: once; cdr3_nt: TGTGCCAGCAGCTTATTTGCACAGGGAGGACCTGGGGCCAACGTCCTGACTTTC; cdr3_aa: CASSLFAQGGPGANVLTF
d_call: -; j_call: TRBJ2-7; v_call: TRBV21-1; clone_size: -; cdr3_nt: TGTGCCAGCAGCACACGAGAGCGGTCGAGCTCCTACGAGCAGTACTTC; cdr3_aa: CASSTRERSSSYEQYF
d_call: -; j_call: TRBJ2-5; v_call: TRBV6-1; clone_size: -; cdr3_nt: TGTGCCGGTTCTCAGGTTTACCAAGAGACCCAGTACTTC; cdr3_aa: CAGSQVYQETQYF
d_call: -; j_call: TRBJ2-5; v_call: TRBV4-3; clone_size: -; cdr3_nt: TGCGCCAGCAGCCAAGGACTTAACTCCCAAGAGACCCAGTACTTC; cdr3_aa: CASSQGLNSQETQYF
d_call: TRBD2; j_call: TRBJ2-5; v_call: TRBV7-9; clone_size: -; cdr3_nt: TGTGCCAGCAGCCCACGGCTAGCGGAGACGCCAGAGACCCAGTACTTC; cdr3_aa: CASSPRLAETPETQYF
d_call: -; j_call: TRBJ2-7; v_call: TRBV7-2; clone_size: -; cdr3_nt: TGTGCCAGCAGCTTAGGGCCTGCCGGAATCTACGAGCAGTACTTC; cdr3_aa: CASSLGPAGIYEQYF